Listed here are 7 T cell receptor beta chains from one sample, sequenced in a study of technical replicates of blood from four donors. TCRdb's table, derived via immunoSEQ multiplex PCR, lists solely in-frame clones and lacks some. The sample lists roughly 72,000 clones; roughly 94% were seen once. Source material: T cells isolated from PBMCs. The source of these receptors is a human donor in good health.

CDR3 amino acids: CASSPGEGSKPQHF. The CDR3 DNA is TGTGCCAGCAGTCCAGGGGAGGGGAGCAAGCCCCAGCATTTT. The chain employs TRBV28 and TRBJ1-5; tentatively, D is TRBD1 (6 bases). V was shortened by 5 bases and J by 8 bases, with 16 bases between the two germline ends. The CDR3 is made up of 14 amino acids. The germline V gene encodes CDR1 MDHEN and CDR2 SYDVKM.

Regarding this clone: Sequence at one end of the junction differs from germline and may be a read error. The chain links TRBV5-1 to TRBJ1-1; no firm D call. Germline-derived CDR1 and CDR2 are SGHRS and YFSETQ. The CDR3 covers 12 residues. The CDR3 region is CASSLSKARLMF. CDR3 nucleotides: TGCGCCAGCAGCTTGTCAAAAGCGCGACTCATGTTT. Full variable domain (outside the CDR3, taken from reference TRBV5-1 and TRBJ1-1): KAGVTQTPRYLIKTRGQQVTLSCSPISGHRSVSWYQQTPGQGLQFLFEYFSETQRNKGNFPGRFSGRQFSNSRSEMNVSTLELGDSALYLCASSLSKARLMFGQGTRLTVV.

Only one count was recorded for this clone. This chain uses TRBV9 with TRBJ2-7; the D gene is possibly TRBD1 (5 bases). V gave up 2 bases and J gave up 5 bases, with 11 bases separating them. The CDR3 has 13 amino acids. Germline V gene data show CDR1 as SGDLS and CDR2 as YYNGEE. CDR3 bases: TGTGCCAGCAGCGTTCAGGGTCGCGACGAGCAGTACTTC. Protein sequence: CASSVQGRDEQYF. Together with reference TRBV9 and TRBJ2-7, the CDR3 gives the full variable domain: DSGVTQTPKHLITATGQRVTLRCSPRSGDLSVYWYQQSLDQGLQFLIQYYNGEERAKGNILERFSAQQFPDLHSELNLSSLELGDSALYFCASSVQGRDEQYFGPGTRLTVT.

The rearrangement joins TRBV6-4 to TRBJ2-2; 9 nucleotides align to TRBD2. V shed 2 bases, J shed 1 base, and the junction held 2 bases outside the gene matches. In germline, CDR1 is MRHNA, CDR2 SNTAGT. The CDR3 covers 16 residues. CDR3 DNA: TGTGCCAGCAGTGACGGAGCGGGAGGGAACACCGGGGAGCTGTTTTTT. Its protein product is CASSDGAGGNTGELFF.

The chain carries TRBV9 and TRBJ1-3; no definite D call. Germline CDR1 SGDLS, CDR2 YYNGEE. Trimming cost V 0 bases and J 3 bases, with 19 bases left between them. The CDR3 spans 18 residues. CDR3 coding DNA: TGTGCCAGCAGCGTAGGTCTAACAGCTCTGGCAGATGGAAACACCATATATTTT. This encodes CASSVGLTALADGNTIYF.

The chain is built from TRBV6-6 and TRBJ1-3, with a possible D match to TRBD1 (5 bases). This CDR3 has 14 residues. In germline, CDR1 is MNHNY, CDR2 SVGAGI (reference sequence). The V and J ends lost 5 bases and 0 bases respectively, with 8 bases between them. The CDR3, as DNA: TGTGCCAGCAGTACAGGTGGCTCTGGAAACACCATATATTTT. This codes for CASSTGGSGNTIYF.

This clone was detected only once. The chain is built from TRBV27 and TRBJ1-3; D not resolved. Deletions cut 5 bases from V and 0 bases from J, with 11 bases between. The CDR3 loop spans 15 amino acids. Germline loops: CDR1 MNHEY, CDR2 SMNVEV (reference sequence). Written as DNA, the CDR3 is TGTGCCAGCAGTCCAGACTTTGGCTCTGGAAACACCATATATTTT. Encoded protein: CASSPDFGSGNTIYF.